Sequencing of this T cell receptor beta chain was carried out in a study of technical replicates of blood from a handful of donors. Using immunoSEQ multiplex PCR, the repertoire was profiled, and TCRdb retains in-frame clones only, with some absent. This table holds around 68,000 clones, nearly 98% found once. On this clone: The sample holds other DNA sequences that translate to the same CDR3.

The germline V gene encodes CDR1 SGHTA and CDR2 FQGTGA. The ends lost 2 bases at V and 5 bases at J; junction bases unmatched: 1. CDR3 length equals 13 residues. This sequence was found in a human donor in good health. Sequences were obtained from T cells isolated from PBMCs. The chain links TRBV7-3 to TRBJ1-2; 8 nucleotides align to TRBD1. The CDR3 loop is CASSLGQGYGYTF. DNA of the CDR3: TGTGCCAGCAGCTTAGGACAGGGTTATGGCTACACCTTC.